Sequencing of this T cell receptor beta chain was carried out in a study of cytomegalovirus exposure and HLA in healthy donors. A multiplex PCR was run with 60 Vbeta primers and 13 Jbeta primers. Produced via immunoSEQ multiplex PCR; TCRdb's table is partial and in-frame only. The sample consists of 95,000 to 100,000 clones, 76% of them appearing once. On this clone itself: Its matching antigen is unknown.

General study points: Associated with cytomegalovirus, according to the listing, were around 160 TCR beta chains.

The CDR3 runs 17 residues. Trimming took 0 bases from V and 4 from J, leaving 16 bases between them. Germline-derived CDR1 and CDR2 are SGDLS and YYNGEE. Sample: PBMCs. The sequence was obtained from a man in his forties or fifties in good health and CMV-seronegative. The chain has TRBV9 and TRBJ2-2; TRBD1 is a possible D gene (5 bases). The CDR3 sequence is CASSVGSRGVGTGELFF. The CDR3 DNA is TGTGCCAGCAGCGTAGGTTCTAGGGGTGTGGGCACCGGGGAGCTGTTTTTT.